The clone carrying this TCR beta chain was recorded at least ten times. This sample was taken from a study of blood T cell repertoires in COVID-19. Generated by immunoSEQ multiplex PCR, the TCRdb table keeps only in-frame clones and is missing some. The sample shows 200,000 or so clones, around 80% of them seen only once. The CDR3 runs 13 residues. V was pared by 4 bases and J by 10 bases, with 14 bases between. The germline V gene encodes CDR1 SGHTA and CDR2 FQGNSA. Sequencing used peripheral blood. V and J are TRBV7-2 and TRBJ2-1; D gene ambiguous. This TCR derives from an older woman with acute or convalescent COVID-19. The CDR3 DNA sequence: TGTGCCAGCAGCTCCCCCCGATCACTGGAGCAGTTCTTC. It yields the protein CASSSPRSLEQFF.